Sequencing of this TCR beta chain was carried out in a study of Ad26.COV2.S vaccination and SARS-CoV-2 variants. Background on the study: The study gave Ad26.COV2.S intramuscularly, once or twice 56 days apart.

Sequenced by immunoSEQ multiplex PCR; TCRdb stores in-frame clones only, minus some. The table includes 400,000 to 450,000 clones, less than 95% detected once. Treatment described: about 20 received Ad26.COV2.S at low or high dose, single or two shots; 5 received placebo; per-sample allocation not given. Vaccine and placebo recipients were sampled on day 63 after the first injection. With respect to this clone: Its antigen is as yet unknown.

Study findings and constraints: The TCR breadth and depth analyses may have produced an underestimate of total T cell responses.

This sequence was found in a person aged 18-65 years who received the Ad26.COV2.S COVID-19 vaccine or a placebo. Sequenced here: peripheral blood, sampled in a trial of Ad26.COV2.S vaccine versus placebo.

The CDR3 nucleotides are TGTGCCAGCAGTTACAGGGGGCGCCGTCAAGAGACCCAGTACTTC. It translates to CASSYRGRRQETQYF. J is TRBJ2-5 and V is TRBV6-6; 7 positions agree with TRBD1. This CDR3 is built from 15 residues. V dropped 2 bases and J dropped 2; count of bases not matched to a gene: 5. The germline CDR1 and CDR2 sequences are MNHNY and SVGAGI (reference sequence).